Only one count was recorded for the clone carrying this T cell receptor (beta chain). Germline V gene sequence: CDR1 SGHTA, CDR2 FQGTGA. V was cut by 5 bases and J by 9 bases, with 11 bases left in between. CDR3 length equals 13 residues. RNA was extracted with the RNeasy kit, and a quantity of about 0.45 to 1 ug was reverse transcribed using random hexamers. Each CDR3 protein is one row after TCRdb ran MiXCR on the immunoSEQ multiplex PCR reads. This sample has 110,000 to 150,000 distinct CDR3 sequences, with approximately 94% found just once. This sample is part of a study of CD8 T cells in Susac syndrome.

The J gene is TRBJ1-6, the V gene TRBV7-3, with D possibly being TRBD1 (6 bases). The sequenced material came from CD4+ T cells from PBMCs. This TCR was recovered from a human donor with Susac syndrome. CDR3: CASSPRGGSPLHF. The CDR3 DNA is TGTGCCAGCAGCCCGAGAGGGGGTTCACCCCTCCACTTT.